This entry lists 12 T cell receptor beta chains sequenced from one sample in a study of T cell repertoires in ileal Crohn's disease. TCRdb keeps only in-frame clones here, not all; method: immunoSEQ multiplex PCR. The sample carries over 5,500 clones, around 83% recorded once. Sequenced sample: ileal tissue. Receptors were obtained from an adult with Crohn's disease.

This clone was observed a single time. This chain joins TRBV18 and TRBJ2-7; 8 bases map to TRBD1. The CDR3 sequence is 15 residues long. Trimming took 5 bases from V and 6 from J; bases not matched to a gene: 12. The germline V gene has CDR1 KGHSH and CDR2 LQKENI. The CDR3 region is CASSERGQVLAEQYF. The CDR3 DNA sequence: TGTGCCAGCTCAGAGAGGGGACAGGTACTAGCCGAGCAGTACTTC.

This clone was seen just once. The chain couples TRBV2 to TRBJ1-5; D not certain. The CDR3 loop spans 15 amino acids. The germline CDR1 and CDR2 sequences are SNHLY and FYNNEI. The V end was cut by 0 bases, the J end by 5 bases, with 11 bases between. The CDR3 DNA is TGTGCCAGCAGTGAAGCCGGAAGGGCCGATCAGCCCCAGCATTTT. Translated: CASSEAGRADQPQHF.

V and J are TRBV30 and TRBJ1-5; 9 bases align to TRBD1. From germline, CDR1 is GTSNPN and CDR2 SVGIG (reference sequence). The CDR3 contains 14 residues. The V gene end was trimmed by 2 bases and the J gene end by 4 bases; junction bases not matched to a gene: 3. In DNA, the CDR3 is TGTGCCTGGAGTACCGGGACAGGGAATCAGCCCCAGCATTTT. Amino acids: CAWSTGTGNQPQHF.

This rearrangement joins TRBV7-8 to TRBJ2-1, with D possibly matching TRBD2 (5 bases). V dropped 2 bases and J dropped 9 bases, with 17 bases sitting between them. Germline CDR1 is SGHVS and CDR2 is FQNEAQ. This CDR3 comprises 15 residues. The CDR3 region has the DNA TGTGCCAGCAGCTTATCCACGGGGAGCCACGGTGAGCAGTTCTTC. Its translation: CASSLSTGSHGEQFF.

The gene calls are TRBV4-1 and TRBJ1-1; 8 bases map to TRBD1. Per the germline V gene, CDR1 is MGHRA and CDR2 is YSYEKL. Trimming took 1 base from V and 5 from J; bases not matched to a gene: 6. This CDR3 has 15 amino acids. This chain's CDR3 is CASSQGVQGVTEAFF. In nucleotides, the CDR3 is TGCGCCAGCAGCCAAGGGGTACAGGGGGTAACTGAAGCTTTCTTT.

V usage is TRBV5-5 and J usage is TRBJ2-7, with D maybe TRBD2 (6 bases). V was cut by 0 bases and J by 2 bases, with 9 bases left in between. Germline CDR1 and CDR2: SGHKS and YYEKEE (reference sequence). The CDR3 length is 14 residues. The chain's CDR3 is CASSLGRGPYEQYF. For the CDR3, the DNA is TGTGCCAGCAGCTTGGGGCGGGGCCCCTACGAGCAGTACTTC.

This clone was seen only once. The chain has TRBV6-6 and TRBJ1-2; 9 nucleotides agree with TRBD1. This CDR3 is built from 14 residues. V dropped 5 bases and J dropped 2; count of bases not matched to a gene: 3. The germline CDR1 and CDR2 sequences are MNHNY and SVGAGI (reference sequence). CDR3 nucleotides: TGTGCCAGCAGTCGGGACAGGGCGAACTATGGCTACACCTTC. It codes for CASSRDRANYGYTF.

The CDR3 nucleotides read TGTGCCAGCAGCTTGGGGGGGGCAGAGACGCTCTCCTATGGCTACACCTTC. The encoded protein is CASSLGGAETLSYGYTF. The rearrangement links TRBV13 to TRBJ1-2, with D tentatively TRBD1 (6 bases). Per the germline V gene, CDR1 is PRHDT and CDR2 is FYEKMQ (reference sequence). The germline V and J ends were trimmed by 3 bases and 4 bases, with 21 bases remaining between them. The CDR3 runs to 17 residues. The whole variable domain, filled in from reference TRBV13 and TRBJ1-2, reads AAGVIQSPRHLIKEKRETATLKCYPIPRHDTVYWYQQGPGQDPQFLISFYEKMQSDKGSIPDRFSAQQFSDYHSELNMSSLELGDSALYFCASSLGGAETLSYGYTFGSGTRLTVV.

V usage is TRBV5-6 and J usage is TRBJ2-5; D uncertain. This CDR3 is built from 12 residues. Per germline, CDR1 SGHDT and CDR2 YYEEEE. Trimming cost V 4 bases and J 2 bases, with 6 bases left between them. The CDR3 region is CASSVLQETQYF. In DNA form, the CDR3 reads TGTGCCAGCAGCGTTCTACAAGAGACCCAGTACTTC.

The chain's CDR3 is CASSPRTGNGYTF. The CDR3 coding sequence is TGTGCCAGCAGTCCGCGGACAGGAAATGGCTACACCTTC. J is TRBJ1-2 and V is TRBV28; 7 bases fit TRBD1. The trim removed 5 bases at V and 6 bases at J, leaving 6 bases unmatched. Germline V lookup: CDR1 MDHEN, CDR2 SYDVKM. There are 13 residues in the CDR3.

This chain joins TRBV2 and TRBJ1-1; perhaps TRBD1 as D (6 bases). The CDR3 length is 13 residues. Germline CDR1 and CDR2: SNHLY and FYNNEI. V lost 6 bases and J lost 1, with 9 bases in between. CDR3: CASRKDRNTEAFF. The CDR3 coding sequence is TGTGCCAGCAGGAAGGACAGGAACACTGAAGCTTTCTTT.

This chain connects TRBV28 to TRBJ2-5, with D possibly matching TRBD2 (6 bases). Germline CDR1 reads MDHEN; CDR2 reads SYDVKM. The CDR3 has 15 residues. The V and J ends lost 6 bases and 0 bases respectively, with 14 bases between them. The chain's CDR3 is CASSRLASHQETQYF. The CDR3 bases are TGTGCCAGCAGCCGTCTAGCGTCACACCAAGAGACCCAGTACTTC.